A single sample is the source of the 14 T cell receptor beta chains below, sequenced in a study of early T cells in non-severe SARS-CoV-2 infection. MiXCR, applied by TCRdb to the 5' RACE reads, yields one record per CDR3 protein. The table includes tens of thousands of distinct CDR3 sequences, less than 8% detected once. The sample was whole blood, taken at baseline. These receptor sequences come from an adult who was a healthcare worker with PCR-confirmed SARS-CoV-2 infection or an uninfected control (not recorded which).

Ten or more counts support this clonotype. The CDR3 is CASSEETSGSIADTQYF. For the CDR3, the DNA is TGCGCCAGCAGTGAGGAAACTAGCGGGAGCATAGCAGATACGCAGTATTTT. The V and J genes are TRBV10-1 and TRBJ2-3; 11 bases fit TRBD2. This CDR3 region has 17 residues. V trimming: 2 bases; J trimming: 4 bases; junction bases outside the gene matches: 8. Germline CDR1 and CDR2: WNHNN and SYGVQD (reference sequence).

This clonotype appeared many times. J is TRBJ1-5 and V is TRBV7-9; D unclear. Germline V gene lookup returns CDR1 SEHNR and CDR2 FQNEAQ (reference sequence). Trimming removed 1 base at V and 6 bases at J, with 7 bases between. The CDR3 is 13 residues long. DNA for the CDR3: TGTGCCAGCAGCTTAGACTCCAGTCAGCCCCAGCATTTT. Its translation is CASSLDSSQPQHF.

This clonotype was observed at least ten times. The chain employs TRBV4-2 and TRBJ1-1; TRBD1 agrees at 8 bases. The germline V gene has CDR1 LGHNA and CDR2 YNFKEQ. This CDR3 has 15 amino acids. Losses at the gene ends were 2 bases for V and 1 base for J; bases not matched to a gene: 3. CDR3 coding DNA: TGTGCCAGCAGCCAAAACGACAGGGGGAACACTGAAGCTTTCTTT. Translation gives CASSQNDRGNTEAFF.

This clonotype was counted ten times or more. The V call is TRBV20-1, the J call TRBJ2-7; 7 nucleotides align to TRBD2. This CDR3 has 15 amino acids. J lost 5 bases, V lost 2 bases, and 12 bases had no gene match. Germline CDR1 reads DFQATT; CDR2 reads SNEGSKA (reference sequence). CDR3 DNA sequence: TGCAGTGCTAGACCAAGGGGAGGGGAATTGGACGAGCAGTACTTC. Its protein is CSARPRGGELDEQYF.

This clonotype was detected a few times. This chain links TRBV12-2 with TRBJ2-7. TRBV12-2 is marked as a pseudogene. This CDR3 is 16 amino acids long. CDR3 sequence reads: CASRLELAESSYEQYF. In DNA, the CDR3 is TGTGCAAGTCGCTTAGAGCTAGCGGAGTCTTCCTACGAGCAGTACTTC.

There are many counts of this clonotype. V usage is TRBV19 and J usage is TRBJ2-7; 14 nucleotides line up with TRBD2. The CDR3 is 14 residues long. Trimming at V came to 8 bases and at J to 4 bases, leaving 4 bases not matched to a gene. CDR1 LNHDA and CDR2 SQIVND come from the germline V gene (reference sequence). The CDR3 nucleotides are TGTGCCAGTGGCCGGACTAGCGGGAGGTACGAGCAGTACTTC. It codes for CASGRTSGRYEQYF.

This clonotype came up a few times. The chain links TRBV28 to TRBJ1-2; a weak D match, TRBD1 (5 bases). Deletions cut 2 bases from V and 0 bases from J, with 13 bases between. The CDR3 covers 16 residues. Germline CDR1 is MDHEN and CDR2 is SYDVKM. The CDR3: CASSLGTVVSNYGYTF. The DNA of the CDR3 is TGTGCCAGCAGTTTAGGGACTGTCGTTTCTAACTATGGCTACACCTTC.

This clonotype was picked up a small number of times. V is TRBV6-6 and J is TRBJ1-1; no reliable D call. Germline CDR1 is MNHNY and CDR2 is SVGAGI (reference sequence). Trimming removed 4 bases at V and 6 bases at J, with 9 bases between. This CDR3 comprises 12 residues. The DNA for the CDR3 is TGTGCCAGCAGTTTAGGAACAGCTGAAGCTTTCTTT. As protein: CASSLGTAEAFF.

The V and J genes are TRBV29-1 and TRBJ2-2; 8 bases are shared with TRBD1. Germline V gene sequence: CDR1 SQVTM, CDR2 ANQGSEA. The J segment lost 4 bases and the V segment lost 4 bases, leaving 8 bases of the junction unmatched. This CDR3 is built from 15 residues. CDR3 loop: CSVVQDRVGTGELFF. The DNA of the CDR3 is TGCAGCGTTGTTCAGGACAGGGTGGGCACCGGGGAGCTGTTTTTT.

This clonotype was seen ten or more times. The chain employs TRBV28 and TRBJ1-1; D is unresolved. With 3 bases removed from V and 1 base from J, the gap between germline ends came to 9 bases. CDR1 is MDHEN, CDR2 SYDVKM, per germline. This CDR3 comprises 14 residues. The CDR3 DNA follows: TGTGCCAGCAGTTTCTTGGCAGGGAACACTGAAGCTTTCTTT. It encodes CASSFLAGNTEAFF. The complete variable domain, with remaining parts taken from reference TRBV28 and TRBJ1-1, reads DVKVTQSSRYLVKRTGEKVFLECVQDMDHENMFWYRQDPGLGLRLIYFSYDVKMKEKGDIPEGYSVSREKKERFSLILESASTNQTSMYLCASSFLAGNTEAFFGQGTRLTVV.

The rearrangement uses TRBV4-1 and TRBJ1-1, with D possibly TRBD1 on 5 matching bases. Trimming cost V 0 bases and J 3 bases, with 11 bases left between them. Germline V CDR1 and CDR2: MGHRA, YSYEKL. The CDR3 has 15 residues. The CDR3 bases are TGCGCCAGCAGCCAAGACAGGGTTACCTACACTGAAGCTTTCTTT. This gives the protein CASSQDRVTYTEAFF.

This clonotype has more than one count but fewer than ten. V gene TRBV14 combines with J gene TRBJ2-2; D gene unclear. The CDR3 consists of 15 residues. Germline V gene data show CDR1 as SGHDN and CDR2 as FVKESK. V shed 3 bases and J shed 6 bases, with 14 bases lying between them. CDR3 DNA: TGTGCCAGCAGCCAGACGATTAGCCCCGCCGGGGAGCTGTTTTTT. Translation: CASSQTISPAGELFF.

This clonotype appeared many times. The chain has TRBV20-1 and TRBJ2-3, with 9 bases that match TRBD2. With V trimmed by 2 bases and J by 2 bases, 17 bases remained unmatched. The CDR3 totals 19 residues. CDR1 and CDR2 (germline): DFQATT, SNEGSKA (reference sequence). CDR3 DNA: TGCAGTGCTAGATCCCCAATAGCGGGGGCGTCCCACTTCACAGATACGCAGTATTTT. It translates to CSARSPIAGASHFTDTQYF.

This clonotype was counted many times. The genes are TRBV20-1 and TRBJ1-5, with TRBD1 identical over 7 bases. CDR1 and CDR2 from the germline V gene are DFQATT and SNEGSKA (reference sequence). The CDR3 extends over 15 amino acids. Unmatched junction bases numbered 9, after V lost 5 bases and J lost 2 bases. The CDR3 region is CSAPRQGQGNQPQHF. The CDR3 coding sequence is TGCAGTGCTCCTCGACAGGGACAAGGCAATCAGCCCCAGCATTTT.